A single sample is the source of the 27 T cell receptor beta chains below, sequenced in a study of blood T cells in healthy people across ages. With a J-beta primer mix and a sample-barcoded 5' primer, a second PCR ran about 6 to 11 cycles. One entry per CDR3 protein results from TCRdb running MiXCR on the 5' RACE reads. The sample has about 970,000 distinct CDR3 sequences, 51% seen once. Source material: blood. The receptor source for this set is an older woman in good health.

Worth noting for this clonotype: A read error may explain this, as a much larger clone is one base away. The rearrangement joins TRBV3-1 to TRBJ2-5, with 12 bases that match TRBD2. The J call is doubtful: the DNA matches TRBJ2-7 better. Germline V gene lookup returns CDR1 LGHDT and CDR2 YNNKEL (reference sequence). The CDR3 is made up of 15 amino acids. The CDR3 DNA is TGTGCCAGCAGCCAAGGACTAGCGGGAGCCCACGAGCAGTACTTC. Translated: CASSQGLAGAHEQYF.

This clonotype was counted a few times. This rearrangement joins TRBV12-3 or TRBV12-4 to TRBJ2-1; no clear D. This CDR3 is built from 11 residues. Trimming removed 3 bases at V and 9 bases at J, with 6 bases between. Here the CDR3 DNA reads TGTGCCAGCAGTTTCGGTGCTGAGCAGTTCTTC. Its protein is CASSFGAEQFF.

The rearrangement links TRBV12-3 or TRBV12-4 to TRBJ2-1; the D is unclear. The CDR3 spans 13 residues. V lost 1 base and J lost 9, with 10 bases in between. The CDR3 sequence: CASSLEGGVEQFF. As DNA, the CDR3 is TGTGCCAGCAGTTTAGAAGGTGGGGTTGAGCAGTTCTTC.

The chain employs TRBV27 and TRBJ1-1; D gene ambiguous. Germline-derived CDR1 and CDR2 are MNHEY and SMNVEV (reference sequence). This CDR3 is 13 amino acids long. V lost 3 bases to trimming and J lost 3 bases, with 8 bases between them. The CDR3 loop reads CASSFDGYTEAFF. CDR3 nucleotide sequence: TGTGCCAGCAGTTTTGACGGTTACACTGAAGCTTTCTTT.

This rearrangement joins TRBV2 to TRBJ1-2; D gene unclear. The germline V gene encodes CDR1 SNHLY and CDR2 FYNNEI. Trimming removed 4 bases from V and 0 bases from J, with 9 bases in between. The CDR3 contains 14 residues. CDR3 sequence reads: CASSVGRSNYGYTF. CDR3 nucleotides: TGTGCCAGCAGTGTGGGCCGATCTAACTATGGCTACACCTTC.

V gene TRBV4-2 combines with J gene TRBJ2-7; D unresolved. Germline CDR1 LGHNA, CDR2 YNFKEQ. The CDR3 runs to 17 residues. V dropped 4 bases and J dropped 2 bases, with 21 bases sitting between them. The DNA of the CDR3 is TGTGCCAGCAGCCGCGGTGGCCGAGCCGACTTACCCTACGAGCAGTACTTC. It codes for CASSRGGRADLPYEQYF.

The rearrangement links TRBV18 to TRBJ2-3, with TRBD1 identical over 8 bases. Per germline, CDR1 KGHSH and CDR2 LQKENI. Losses at the gene ends were 6 bases for V and 2 bases for J; bases not matched to a gene: 7. This CDR3 comprises 15 residues. CDR3 residues: CASSPQGATTDTQYF. DNA of the CDR3: TGTGCCAGCTCCCCCCAGGGGGCTACCACAGATACGCAGTATTTT.

The V and J genes are TRBV7-4 and TRBJ1-4, with D unresolved. The CDR3 runs to 15 residues. V lost 1 base and J lost 8, with 14 bases in between. From germline, CDR1 is SGHVT and CDR2 SQSDAQ. The CDR3 DNA follows: TGTGCCAGCAGCTTAGATGCCTGGCGGCGGGAAAAACTGTTTTTT. Translation: CASSLDAWRREKLFF.

This clonotype was observed at least ten times. The J gene is TRBJ2-1, the V gene TRBV10-3; D remains unclear. Germline V CDR1 and CDR2: ENHRY, SYGVKD. The CDR3 spans 14 residues. V lost 4 bases and J 6 bases, leaving 13 bases between the germline ends. CDR3 DNA sequence: TGTGCCATCAGTGCGGGTGGCGGTATCAATGAGCAGTTCTTC. Its protein is CAISAGGGINEQFF.

This chain links TRBV28 with TRBJ2-7; TRBD2 matches at 8 bases. V dropped 4 bases and J dropped 9; count of bases not matched to a gene: 20. The CDR3 has 17 residues. CDR1 is MDHEN, CDR2 SYDVKM, per germline. CDR3 bases: TGTGCCAGCAGTTATCGGCGGGGGGACGCTAACTGGTGGGGGCAGTACTTC. Translated: CASSYRRGDANWWGQYF.

This chain uses TRBV12-3 or TRBV12-4 with TRBJ2-6; 8 nucleotides match TRBD1. The CDR3 consists of 19 residues. V was pared by 3 bases and J by 0 bases, with 10 bases of the junction left unmatched. In nucleotides, the CDR3 is TGTGCCAGCAGTTTTTTCCTGACAGGGGAAGGCTCTGGGGCCAACGTCCTGACTTTC. Translation gives CASSFFLTGEGSGANVLTF.

The chain employs TRBV20-1 and TRBJ2-5; possible D gene TRBD2, 6 bases. The J call may be incorrect, as the DNA end agrees better with TRBJ2-7. CDR1 is DFQATT and CDR2 is SNEGSKA in the germline V gene (reference sequence). The CDR3 loop spans 14 amino acids. For the CDR3, the DNA is TGCAGTGCTAGTGCGTGGGGGGTGGTCGACGAGCAGTACTTC. Its protein product is CSASAWGVVDEQYF.

In this sample, this clonotype turned up once. The rearrangement links TRBV18 to TRBJ2-7, with D tentatively TRBD1 (5 bases). In germline, CDR1 is KGHSH, CDR2 LQKENI. This CDR3 spans 16 amino acids. Deletions cut 1 base from V and 0 bases from J, with 13 bases between. The CDR3 DNA follows: TGTGCCAGCTCACCACGTCGGCAGGGTCTCTCCTACGAGCAGTACTTC. This encodes CASSPRRQGLSYEQYF.

V gene TRBV6-5 combines with J gene TRBJ1-2, with 8 bases that match TRBD1. The CDR3 totals 12 residues. With V trimmed by 6 bases and J by 8 bases, 5 bases remained unmatched. Germline lookup yields CDR1 MNHEY and CDR2 SVGAGI. The CDR3 is CASRFTGGGYTF. The CDR3, as DNA: TGTGCCAGCAGATTTACAGGGGGGGGCTACACCTTC.

V is TRBV18 and J is TRBJ2-5; 7 positions match TRBD1. The J segment lost 5 bases and the V segment lost 3 bases, leaving 6 bases of the junction unmatched. The V gene's germline CDR1 is KGHSH and CDR2 LQKENI. The CDR3 has 14 residues. The CDR3 sequence: CASSPTGEWETQYF. DNA of the CDR3: TGTGCCAGCTCACCTACAGGGGAGTGGGAGACCCAGTACTTC.

This rearrangement joins TRBV20-1 to TRBJ2-5, with D possibly called TRBD1 or TRBD2 (5 bases each). Gene TRBJ2-7 matches the end of the DNA better, so the J call may be wrong. CDR3 length equals 13 residues. The V gene's germline CDR1 is DFQATT and CDR2 SNEGSKA (reference sequence). The CDR3 region is CSAPRGPVGEQYF. Here the CDR3 DNA reads TGCAGTGCTCCAAGGGGACCCGTGGGCGAGCAGTACTTC.

The rearrangement links TRBV20-1 to TRBJ2-5; D might be TRBD2 (6 bases). The better agreement between TRBJ2-7 and the DNA end casts doubt on the J call. Germline CDR1 DFQATT, CDR2 SNEGSKA (reference sequence). CDR3 size: 13 residues. In DNA form, the CDR3 reads TGCAGAGCCACCGGGACTGACCTATTCGAGCAGTACTTC. Amino acid sequence: CRATGTDLFEQYF.

Of note for this clonotype: The junction differs from germline at one of its ends, possibly a read error. The chain recombines TRBV12-3 or TRBV12-4 with TRBJ2-7; perhaps D is TRBD1 or TRBD2 (5 bases each). The CDR3 length is 14 residues. CDR3 in amino acids: CASSQPGRFYERYF. The CDR3 DNA reads as TGTGCCAGCAGTCAGCCGGGACGGTTCTACGAGCGGTACTTC.

There are many counts of this clonotype. V and J are TRBV5-1 and TRBJ2-7; unclear D gene. The ends were cut back, 6 bases at V and 3 bases at J, with 13 bases in the middle. The germline V gene has CDR1 SGHRS and CDR2 YFSETQ. This CDR3 spans 13 amino acids. The CDR3 is CASTTSSRYEQYF. CDR3 coding DNA: TGCGCCAGCACGACTTCATCTCGCTACGAGCAGTACTTC.

This chain connects TRBV7-2 to TRBJ1-1, with D hard to call. This CDR3 is built from 16 residues. Germline V gene data show CDR1 as SGHTA and CDR2 as FQGNSA. The V end was cut by 1 base, the J end by 0 bases, with 12 bases between. The CDR3 region is CASSLVGRALNTEAFF. The CDR3 nucleotides read TGTGCCAGCAGCTTAGTAGGACGGGCCCTGAACACTGAAGCTTTCTTT.

The chain has TRBV15 and TRBJ2-3, with D unclear. Looked up from germline, CDR1 is LNHNV and CDR2 is YYDKDF (reference sequence). V dropped 0 bases and J dropped 0 bases, with 10 bases sitting between them. This CDR3 has 16 amino acids. The CDR3 region is CATSRDLAASTDTQYF. The DNA for the CDR3 is TGTGCCACCAGCAGAGATCTGGCAGCTAGCACAGATACGCAGTATTTT.

The rearrangement joins TRBV12-5 to TRBJ2-3; D could derive from TRBD1 or TRBD2 (5 bases each). Germline lookup yields CDR1 LGHNT and CDR2 FRNRAP. With 0 bases removed from V and 0 bases from J, the gap between germline ends came to 16 bases. The CDR3 covers 18 residues. CDR3 nucleotide sequence: TGTGCTAGTGGTTTGGTCCGGGACGGAAGCACTAGCACAGATACGCAGTATTTT. This codes for CASGLVRDGSTSTDTQYF. The full variable domain, in which reference TRBV12-5 and TRBJ2-3 provide the parts outside the CDR3, is DARVTQTPRHKVTEMGQEVTMRCQPILGHNTVFWYRQTMMQGLELLAYFRNRAPLDDSGMPKDRFSAEMPDATLATLKIQPSEPRDSAVYFCASGLVRDGSTSTDTQYFGPGTRLTVL.

Worth noting for this clonotype: Its ends do not fully match the called genes, so a read error is possible. The V and J genes are TRBV29-1 and TRBJ2-1, with D tentatively TRBD2 (5 bases). The CDR3 length is 12 residues. Germline loops: CDR1 SQVTM, CDR2 ANQGSEA. CDR3 loop: CSVGSNYNERYF. The CDR3 nucleotides are TGCAGCGTTGGGTCCAACTACAATGAGCGGTACTTC.

V and J are TRBV30 and TRBJ2-7; D gene uncertain. Germline CDR1 is GTSNPN and CDR2 is SVGIG (reference sequence). The CDR3 has 14 amino acids. With 6 bases removed from V and 0 bases from J, the gap between germline ends came to 15 bases. CDR3 sequence reads: CACIQTTSSYEQYF. DNA for the CDR3: TGTGCCTGCATTCAAACCACGAGCTCCTACGAGCAGTACTTC. Filled out from reference TRBV30 and TRBJ2-7, the complete variable domain reads SQTIHQWPATLVQPVGSPLSLECTVEGTSNPNLYWYRQAAGRGLQLLFYSVGIGQISSEVPQNLSASRPQDRQFILSSKKLLLSDSGFYLCACIQTTSSYEQYFGPGTRLTVT.

At least ten counts were recorded for this clonotype. The chain has TRBV2 and TRBJ2-3; no reliable D call. Germline V gene data show CDR1 as SNHLY and CDR2 as FYNNEI. The ends were cut back, 7 bases at V and 6 bases at J, with 8 bases in the middle. The CDR3 has 11 amino acids. Written as DNA, the CDR3 is TGTGCCAGCATGTACCCGGATACGCAGTATTTT. Its protein product is CASMYPDTQYF. The whole variable domain, filled in from reference TRBV2 and TRBJ2-3, reads EPEVTQTPSHQVTQMGQEVILRCVPISNHLYFYWYRQILGQKVEFLVSFYNNEISEKSEIFDDQFSVERPDGSNFTLKIRSTKLEDSAMYFCASMYPDTQYFGPGTRLTVL.

The chain joins TRBV6-2 or TRBV6-3 to TRBJ1-1, with unresolved D. Germline V gene sequence: CDR1 MNHEY, CDR2 SVGEGT. CDR3 size: 16 residues. V gave up 5 bases and J gave up 3 bases, with 19 bases separating them. In DNA, the CDR3 is TGTGCCAGCAGTGAGAGAACCGACCTCCGGGACACTGAAGCTTTCTTT. Protein: CASSERTDLRDTEAFF.

The rearrangement links TRBV7-2 to TRBJ2-3; maybe TRBD2 (6 bases). Looked up from germline, CDR1 is SGHTA and CDR2 is FQGNSA. Trimming pared 5 bases from V and 2 bases from J, leaving 20 bases between. CDR3 size: 17 residues. The CDR3 is CASSHLTSSPPTDTQYF. For the CDR3, the DNA is TGTGCCAGCAGCCACTTAACTAGCTCCCCCCCCACAGATACGCAGTATTTT.